What follows are 18 T cell receptor beta chains derived from one specimen sequenced in a study of T-cell memory formation after mild COVID-19. TCRdb ran MiXCR on the 5' RACE reads and lists one entry per CDR3 protein. This sample has some 45,000 distinct CDR3 sequences, with 25% to 35% found just once. Source material: PBMCs or a T cell subset sorted from them (not recorded which). These receptors came from a man aged 18 to 30 who had mild COVID-19 (a few samples of this study predate the infection). Cell type and time point are not known.

This clonotype has only a few counts. Here the CDR3 DNA reads TGTGCCAGCAGCTCCCTTGAGGGACAATCCTACGAGCAGTACTTC. This gives the protein CASSSLEGQSYEQYF. The chain employs TRBV11-3 and TRBJ2-7, with D tentatively TRBD1 (6 bases). The germline V gene encodes CDR1 SGHNT and CDR2 YENEEA. Trimming cost V 4 bases and J 1 base, with 14 bases left between them. The CDR3 length is 15 residues.

V gene TRBV9 combines with J gene TRBJ2-7; TRBD1 matches 7 bases. V trimming: 4 bases; J trimming: 3 bases; junction bases outside the gene matches: 10. The CDR3 has 15 amino acids. CDR1 and CDR2 (germline): SGDLS, YYNGEE. The CDR3 DNA is TGTGCCAGCAGCCCCCAAACGGGACAGCGCTACGAGCAGTACTTC. Protein sequence: CASSPQTGQRYEQYF. The full variable domain, with the rest looked up from reference TRBV9 and TRBJ2-7, is DSGVTQTPKHLITATGQRVTLRCSPRSGDLSVYWYQQSLDQGLQFLIQYYNGEERAKGNILERFSAQQFPDLHSELNLSSLELGDSALYFCASSPQTGQRYEQYFGPGTRLTVT.

This clonotype was picked up a small number of times. CDR3 loop: CASSQGYEQFF. In DNA form, the CDR3 reads TGCGCCAGCAGCCAAGGATATGAGCAGTTCTTC. The chain joins TRBV4-1 to TRBJ2-1; D not certain. The CDR3 length is 11 residues. Germline CDR1 and CDR2: MGHRA and YSYEKL. Trimming cost V 1 base and J 8 bases, with 3 bases left between them.

This chain joins TRBV6-5 and TRBJ2-1; the match to TRBD1 covers 7 bases. The CDR3 extends over 12 amino acids. Germline V lookup: CDR1 MNHEY, CDR2 SVGAGI. V gave up 5 bases and J gave up 13 bases; unmatched junction bases: 8. The CDR3 nucleotides read TGTGCCAGCAGTAAGACAGGGATCGAACAGTTCTTC. It encodes CASSKTGIEQFF.

This rearrangement joins TRBV7-9 to TRBJ1-4; no firm D call. Germline values: CDR1 SEHNR, CDR2 FQNEAQ (reference sequence). Trimming stripped 5 bases from V and 8 bases from J, with 24 bases between. This CDR3 is built from 17 residues. The CDR3 region is CASSVTGSIDPFEKLFF. The DNA of the CDR3 is TGTGCCAGCAGCGTGACGGGATCCATCGATCCCTTCGAAAAACTGTTTTTT.

The sample holds a few counts of this clonotype. The gene calls are TRBV3-1 and TRBJ2-1; D possibly matches TRBD1 or TRBD2 (6 bases each). From germline, CDR1 is LGHDT and CDR2 YNNKEL (reference sequence). With 0 bases removed from V and 8 bases from J, the gap between germline ends came to 17 bases. The CDR3 covers 16 residues. The CDR3 protein is CASSQDRRGMIDEQFF. The CDR3 DNA reads as TGTGCCAGCAGCCAAGATCGGAGGGGGATGATCGATGAGCAGTTCTTC.

This chain joins TRBV7-6 and TRBJ2-7; perhaps TRBD1 as D (5 bases). This CDR3 is built from 12 residues. The germline gives CDR1 SGHVS, CDR2 FNYEAQ. Trimming left V 5 bases short and J 2 bases short, with 7 bases between. CDR3 sequence (DNA): TGTGCCAGCAGCCGACAGCCCTACGAGCAGTACTTC. Residues: CASSRQPYEQYF.

The sample holds a few counts of this clonotype. V is TRBV5-1 and J is TRBJ2-1; D gene unclear. This CDR3 spans 15 amino acids. The V end was cut by 1 base, the J end by 3 bases, with 11 bases between. Germline loops: CDR1 SGHRS, CDR2 YFSETQ. The CDR3, as DNA: TGCGCCAGCAGCTTGATGACACGGCTCTACAATGAGCAGTTCTTC. This sequence encodes CASSLMTRLYNEQFF.

This clonotype was seen only a few times. The chain joins TRBV7-8 to TRBJ1-2; D unresolved. CDR3 length equals 15 residues. The germline gives CDR1 SGHVS, CDR2 FQNEAQ. V was trimmed by 0 bases and J by 7 bases, leaving 15 bases between them. The CDR3 DNA follows: TGTGCCAGCAGCTTAGCAGCAGGCCCCGGAGGTGGCTACACCTTC. Its translation: CASSLAAGPGGGYTF.

V is TRBV5-1 and J is TRBJ2-6; D is perhaps TRBD2 (5 bases). The CDR3 contains 16 residues. Germline lookup yields CDR1 SGHRS and CDR2 YFSETQ. With 3 bases removed from V and 2 bases from J, the gap between germline ends came to 12 bases. As DNA, the CDR3 is TGCGCCAGCAGCTATAGGACTGACCCTGGGGCCAACGTCCTGACTTTC. It is translated as CASSYRTDPGANVLTF. The complete variable domain, with remaining parts taken from reference TRBV5-1 and TRBJ2-6, reads KAGVTQTPRYLIKTRGQQVTLSCSPISGHRSVSWYQQTPGQGLQFLFEYFSETQRNKGNFPGRFSGRQFSNSRSEMNVSTLELGDSALYLCASSYRTDPGANVLTFGAGSRLTVL.

The CDR3 DNA reads as TGTGCCAGCACCGCGCCGGGCGGAACCAATCAGCCCCAGCATTTT. This translates into CASTAPGGTNQPQHF. The chain employs TRBV28 and TRBJ1-5; no firm D call. This CDR3 is built from 15 residues. Germline-derived CDR1 and CDR2 are MDHEN and SYDVKM. V was cut by 7 bases and J by 3 bases, with 16 bases left in between.

The chain joins TRBV6-6 to TRBJ2-2; D perhaps matches TRBD2 (5 bases). Per germline, CDR1 MNHNY and CDR2 SVGAGI (reference sequence). The CDR3 has 14 amino acids. Trimming stripped 1 base from V and 4 bases from J, with 7 bases between. The CDR3 loop is CASSYYAGTGELFF. In DNA form, the CDR3 reads TGTGCCAGCAGTTACTACGCGGGCACCGGGGAGCTGTTTTTT.

The table lists this clonotype with a few counts. This sequence joins TRBV5-6 and TRBJ2-1; D not certain. CDR1 SGHDT and CDR2 YYEEEE come from the germline V gene. Trimming removed 7 bases from V and 5 bases from J, with 10 bases in between. The CDR3 has 12 amino acids. The CDR3 reads CASGRSHNEQFF. In DNA, the CDR3 is TGTGCCAGCGGACGGTCCCACAATGAGCAGTTCTTC.

This clonotype was seen a handful of times. V usage is TRBV4-3 and J usage is TRBJ2-2; tentatively, D is TRBD2 (5 bases). CDR3 length: 14 residues. Trimming removed 1 base at V and 7 bases at J, with 10 bases between. Looked up from germline, CDR1 is LGHNA and CDR2 is YSLEER. This chain's CDR3 is CASSQVRGDGELFF. CDR3 coding DNA: TGCGCCAGCAGCCAAGTTCGGGGAGACGGGGAGCTGTTTTTT.

This clonotype was found a few times. The V gene is TRBV12-3 or TRBV12-4, the J gene TRBJ2-1, with a possible D match to TRBD1 (7 bases). V lost 6 bases, J lost 5 bases, and 14 bases lay in between. The CDR3 covers 14 residues. CDR3: CASSQGGWHNEQFF. CDR3 in DNA: TGTGCCAGCAGCCAGGGGGGTTGGCACAATGAGCAGTTCTTC.

The chain couples TRBV5-5 to TRBJ1-1, with a weak D call TRBD1 (6 bases). In germline, CDR1 is SGHKS, CDR2 YYEKEE (reference sequence). The CDR3 totals 12 residues. Trimming stripped 4 bases from V and 4 bases from J, with 8 bases between. The CDR3 sequence is CASSAQGTEAFF. CDR3 coding DNA: TGTGCCAGCAGCGCACAGGGCACTGAAGCTTTCTTT. Supplemented by reference TRBV5-5 and TRBJ1-1, the full variable domain reads DAGVTQSPTHLIKTRGQQVTLRCSPISGHKSVSWYQQVLGQGPQFIFQYYEKEERGRGNFPDRFSARQFPNYSSELNVNALLLGDSALYLCASSAQGTEAFFGQGTRLTVV.

The chain links TRBV12-3 or TRBV12-4 to TRBJ1-4; D is ambiguous. The CDR3 extends over 12 amino acids. The V end was cut by 8 bases, the J end by 5 bases, with 9 bases between. This CDR3 is CASRRSNEKLFF. The CDR3, as DNA: TGTGCCAGCCGCAGGTCGAATGAAAAACTGTTTTTT.

The gene calls are TRBV3-1 and TRBJ2-5; D may be TRBD1 (6 bases). There are 16 residues in the CDR3. V lost 0 bases and J lost 2, with 13 bases in between. CDR1 and CDR2 (germline): LGHDT, YNNKEL (reference sequence). The CDR3: CASSQEAQGLQETQYF. CDR3 nucleotide sequence: TGTGCCAGCAGCCAAGAGGCGCAGGGGCTACAAGAGACCCAGTACTTC.